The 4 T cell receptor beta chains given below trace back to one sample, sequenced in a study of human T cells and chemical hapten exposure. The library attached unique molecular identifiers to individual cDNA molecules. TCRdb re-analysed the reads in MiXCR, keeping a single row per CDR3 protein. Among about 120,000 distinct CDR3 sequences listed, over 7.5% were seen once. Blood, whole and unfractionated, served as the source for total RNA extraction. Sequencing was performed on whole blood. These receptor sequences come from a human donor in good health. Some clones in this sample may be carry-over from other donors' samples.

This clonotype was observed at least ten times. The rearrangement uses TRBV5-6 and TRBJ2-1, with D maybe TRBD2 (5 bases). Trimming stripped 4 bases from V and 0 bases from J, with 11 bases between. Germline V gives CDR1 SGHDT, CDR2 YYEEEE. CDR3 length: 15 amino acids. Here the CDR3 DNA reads TGTGCCAGCAGCCAAGTAGGGAGCTCCTACAATGAGCAGTTCTTC. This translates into CASSQVGSSYNEQFF.

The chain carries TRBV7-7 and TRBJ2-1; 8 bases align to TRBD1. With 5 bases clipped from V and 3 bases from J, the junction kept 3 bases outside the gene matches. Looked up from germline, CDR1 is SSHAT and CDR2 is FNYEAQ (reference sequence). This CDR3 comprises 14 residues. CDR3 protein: CASSPDRVYNEQFF. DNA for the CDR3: TGTGCCAGCAGCCCGGACAGGGTCTACAATGAGCAGTTCTTC. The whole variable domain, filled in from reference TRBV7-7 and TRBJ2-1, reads GAGVSQSPRYKVTKRGQDVTLRCDPISSHATLYWYQQALGQGPEFLTYFNYEAQPDKSGLPSDRFSAERPEGSISTLTIQRTEQRDSAMYRCASSPDRVYNEQFFGPGTRLTVL.

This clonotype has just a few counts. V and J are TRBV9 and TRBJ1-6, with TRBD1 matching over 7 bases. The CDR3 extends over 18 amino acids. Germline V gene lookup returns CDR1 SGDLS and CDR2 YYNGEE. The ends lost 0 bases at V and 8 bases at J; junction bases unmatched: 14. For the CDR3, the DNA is TGTGCCAGCAGCGTAGCGGCAGGGGGTGAAAGGTCGGATTCACCCCTCCACTTT. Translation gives CASSVAAGGERSDSPLHF.

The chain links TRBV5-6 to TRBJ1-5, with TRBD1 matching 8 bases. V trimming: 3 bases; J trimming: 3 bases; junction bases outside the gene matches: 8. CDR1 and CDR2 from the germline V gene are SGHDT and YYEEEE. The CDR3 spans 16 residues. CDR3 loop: CASSSRGQGPNQPQHF. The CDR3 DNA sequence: TGTGCCAGCAGCTCTCGAGGACAGGGCCCCAATCAGCCCCAGCATTTT.